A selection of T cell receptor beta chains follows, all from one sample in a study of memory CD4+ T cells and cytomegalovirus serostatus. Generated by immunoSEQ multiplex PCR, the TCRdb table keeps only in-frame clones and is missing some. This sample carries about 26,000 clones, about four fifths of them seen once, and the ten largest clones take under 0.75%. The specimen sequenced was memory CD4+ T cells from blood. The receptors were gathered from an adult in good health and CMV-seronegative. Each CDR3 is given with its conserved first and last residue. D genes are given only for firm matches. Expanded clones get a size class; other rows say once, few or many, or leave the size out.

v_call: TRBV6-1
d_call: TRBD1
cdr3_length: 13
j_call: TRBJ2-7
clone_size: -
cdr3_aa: CASTSGQSYEQYF
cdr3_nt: TGTGCCAGCACCTCGGGACAGAGCTACGAGCAGTACTTC

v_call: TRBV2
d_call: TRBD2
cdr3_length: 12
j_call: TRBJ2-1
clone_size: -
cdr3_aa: CASSSGGGEQFF
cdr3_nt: TGTGCCAGCAGTTCCGGGGGGGGTGAGCAGTTCTTC

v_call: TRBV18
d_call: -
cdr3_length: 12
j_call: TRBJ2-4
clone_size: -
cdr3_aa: CASSPRGDIQYF
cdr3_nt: TGTGCCAGCTCACCCCGGGGAGACATTCAGTACTTC

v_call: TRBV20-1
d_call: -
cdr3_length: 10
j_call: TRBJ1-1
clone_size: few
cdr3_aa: CSASPVWAFF
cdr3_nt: TGCAGTGCTAGCCCGGTCTGGGCTTTCTTT

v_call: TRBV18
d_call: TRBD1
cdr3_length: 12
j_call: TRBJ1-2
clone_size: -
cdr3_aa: CASSRDRDGYTF
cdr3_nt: TGTGCCAGCTCAAGGGACAGGGACGGCTACACCTTC

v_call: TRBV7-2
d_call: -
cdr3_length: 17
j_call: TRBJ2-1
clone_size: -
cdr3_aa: CASSPSRGPSPRNEQFF
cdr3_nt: TGTGCCAGCAGCCCTTCGAGGGGCCCTTCTCCTCGGAATGAGCAGTTCTTC

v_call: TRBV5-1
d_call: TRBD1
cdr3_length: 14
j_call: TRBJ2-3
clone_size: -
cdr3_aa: CASSPGQAADTQYF
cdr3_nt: TGCGCCAGCAGCCCGGGACAGGCGGCAGATACGCAGTATTTT

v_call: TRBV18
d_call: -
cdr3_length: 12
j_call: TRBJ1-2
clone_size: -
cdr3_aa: CASSPPGYGYTF
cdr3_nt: TGTGCCAGCTCACCACCAGGCTATGGCTACACCTTC

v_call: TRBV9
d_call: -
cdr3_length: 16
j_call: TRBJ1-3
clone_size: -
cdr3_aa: CASSVVGTSSGNTIYF
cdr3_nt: TGTGCCAGCAGCGTAGTGGGGACATCTTCTGGAAACACCATATATTTT

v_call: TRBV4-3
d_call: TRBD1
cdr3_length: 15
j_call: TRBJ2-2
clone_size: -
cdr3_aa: CASSQDRGYFGELFF
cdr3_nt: TGCGCCAGCAGCCAGGACAGGGGATATTTCGGGGAGCTGTTTTTT

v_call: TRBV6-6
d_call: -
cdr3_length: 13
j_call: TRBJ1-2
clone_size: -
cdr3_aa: CASSSPSTMGYTF
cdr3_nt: TGTGCCAGCAGTTCCCCGTCTACTATGGGCTACACCTTC

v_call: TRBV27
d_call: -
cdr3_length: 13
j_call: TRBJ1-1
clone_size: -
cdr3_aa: CASSSRAFTEAFF
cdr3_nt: TGTGCCAGCAGTTCGAGGGCGTTCACTGAAGCTTTCTTT

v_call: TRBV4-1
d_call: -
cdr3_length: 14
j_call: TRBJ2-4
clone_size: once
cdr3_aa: CASSQEPDKNIQYF
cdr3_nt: TGCGCCAGCAGCCAAGAACCAGACAAAAACATTCAGTACTTC

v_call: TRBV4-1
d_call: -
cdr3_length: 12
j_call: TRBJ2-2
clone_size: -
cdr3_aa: CAAKGNTGELFF
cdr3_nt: TGCGCAGCTAAGGGGAACACCGGGGAGCTGTTTTTT

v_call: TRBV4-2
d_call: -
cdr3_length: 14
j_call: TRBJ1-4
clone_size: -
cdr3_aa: CASSPSTGPEKLFF
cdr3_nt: TGTGCCAGCAGCCCCTCCACAGGGCCTGAAAAACTGTTTTTT

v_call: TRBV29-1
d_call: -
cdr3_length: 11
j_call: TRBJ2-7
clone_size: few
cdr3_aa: CSVWKGYEQYF
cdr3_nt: TGCAGCGTTTGGAAGGGCTACGAGCAGTACTTC